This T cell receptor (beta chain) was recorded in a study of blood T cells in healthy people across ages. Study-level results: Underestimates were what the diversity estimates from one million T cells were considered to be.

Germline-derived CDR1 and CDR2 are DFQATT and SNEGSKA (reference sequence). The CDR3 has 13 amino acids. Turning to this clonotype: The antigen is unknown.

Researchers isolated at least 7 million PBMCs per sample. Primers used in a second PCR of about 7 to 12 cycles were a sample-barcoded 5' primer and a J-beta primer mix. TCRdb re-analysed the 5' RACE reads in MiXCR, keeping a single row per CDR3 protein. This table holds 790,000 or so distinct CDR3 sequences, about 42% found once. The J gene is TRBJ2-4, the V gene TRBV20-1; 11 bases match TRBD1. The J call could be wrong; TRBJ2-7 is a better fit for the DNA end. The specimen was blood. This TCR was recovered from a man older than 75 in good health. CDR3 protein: CSAPGQGACEQYF. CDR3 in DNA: TGCAGTGCGCCTGGACAGGGGGCTTGCGAGCAGTACTTC.